This T cell receptor (beta chain) was identified in a study of cytomegalovirus exposure and HLA in healthy donors. As for the study in general: Unique TCR beta sequences numbering approximately 120 million came from 150 million to 200 million T cells in an earlier analysis. Broader study findings: Apart from CMV serostatus, no immune exposure information was available. It was 150 to 200 TCR beta chains that were listed as cytomegalovirus-associated.

V was shortened by 5 bases and J by 5 bases, with 18 bases between the two germline ends. This CDR3 region has 15 residues. CDR1 is MNHNY, CDR2 SVGAGI, per germline (reference sequence). A few counts support this clone. Its specificity is unknown. The PCR contained 60 Vbeta and 13 Jbeta primers. The data were produced by immunoSEQ multiplex PCR, yet TCRdb's version contains in-frame clones alone and is incomplete. The repertoire includes 100,000 to 120,000 clones, 70% to 80% of them detected once, and about 5.4% sits in the top ten. This cohort consisted of healthy bone marrow donors. The chain employs TRBV6-6 and TRBJ1-1; unclear D gene. The clonotype was recovered from a young woman in good health and CMV-seropositive. Material for sequencing was PBMCs. The CDR3 here is CASSPPRGLGTEAFF. CDR3 DNA sequence: TGTGCCAGCAGTCCCCCCCGGGGTTTGGGGACTGAAGCTTTCTTT.